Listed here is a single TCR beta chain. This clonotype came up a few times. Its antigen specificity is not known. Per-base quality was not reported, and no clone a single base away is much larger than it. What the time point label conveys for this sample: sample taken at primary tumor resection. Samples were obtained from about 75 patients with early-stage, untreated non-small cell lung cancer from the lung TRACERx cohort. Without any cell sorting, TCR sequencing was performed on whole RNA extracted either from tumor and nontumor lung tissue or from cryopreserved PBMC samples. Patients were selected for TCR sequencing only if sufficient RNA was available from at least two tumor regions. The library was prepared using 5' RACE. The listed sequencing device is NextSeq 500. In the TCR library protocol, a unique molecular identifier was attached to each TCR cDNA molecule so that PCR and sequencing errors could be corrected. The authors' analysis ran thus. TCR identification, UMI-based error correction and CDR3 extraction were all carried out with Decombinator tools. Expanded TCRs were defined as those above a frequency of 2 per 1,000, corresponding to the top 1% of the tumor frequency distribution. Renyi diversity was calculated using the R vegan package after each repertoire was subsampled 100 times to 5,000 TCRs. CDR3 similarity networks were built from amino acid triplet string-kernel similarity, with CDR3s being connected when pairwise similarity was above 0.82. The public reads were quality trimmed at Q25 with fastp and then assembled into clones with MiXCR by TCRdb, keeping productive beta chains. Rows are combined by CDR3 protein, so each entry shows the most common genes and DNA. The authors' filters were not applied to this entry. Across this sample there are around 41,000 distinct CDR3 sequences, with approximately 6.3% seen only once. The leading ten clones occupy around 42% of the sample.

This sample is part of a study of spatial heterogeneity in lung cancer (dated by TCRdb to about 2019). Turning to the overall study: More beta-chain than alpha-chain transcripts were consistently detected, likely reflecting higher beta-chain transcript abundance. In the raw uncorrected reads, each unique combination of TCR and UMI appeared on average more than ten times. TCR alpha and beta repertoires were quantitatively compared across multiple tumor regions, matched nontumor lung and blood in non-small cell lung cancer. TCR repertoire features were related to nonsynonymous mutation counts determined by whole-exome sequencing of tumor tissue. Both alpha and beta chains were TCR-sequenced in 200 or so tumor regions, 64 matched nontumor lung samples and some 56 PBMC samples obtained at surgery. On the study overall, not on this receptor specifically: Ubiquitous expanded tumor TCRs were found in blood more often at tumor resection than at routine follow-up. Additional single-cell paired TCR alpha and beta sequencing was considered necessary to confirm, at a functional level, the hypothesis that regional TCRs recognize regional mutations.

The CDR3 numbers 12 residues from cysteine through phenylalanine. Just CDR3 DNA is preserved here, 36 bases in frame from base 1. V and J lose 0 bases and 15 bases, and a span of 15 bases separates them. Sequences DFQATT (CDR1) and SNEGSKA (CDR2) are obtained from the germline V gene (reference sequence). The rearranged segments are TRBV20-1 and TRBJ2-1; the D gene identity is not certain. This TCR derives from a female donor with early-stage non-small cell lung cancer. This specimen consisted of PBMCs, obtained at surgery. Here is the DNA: TGCAGTGCTAGAGAAGTCGAACCCCTGGCGTTCTTC. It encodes CSAREVEPLAFF.